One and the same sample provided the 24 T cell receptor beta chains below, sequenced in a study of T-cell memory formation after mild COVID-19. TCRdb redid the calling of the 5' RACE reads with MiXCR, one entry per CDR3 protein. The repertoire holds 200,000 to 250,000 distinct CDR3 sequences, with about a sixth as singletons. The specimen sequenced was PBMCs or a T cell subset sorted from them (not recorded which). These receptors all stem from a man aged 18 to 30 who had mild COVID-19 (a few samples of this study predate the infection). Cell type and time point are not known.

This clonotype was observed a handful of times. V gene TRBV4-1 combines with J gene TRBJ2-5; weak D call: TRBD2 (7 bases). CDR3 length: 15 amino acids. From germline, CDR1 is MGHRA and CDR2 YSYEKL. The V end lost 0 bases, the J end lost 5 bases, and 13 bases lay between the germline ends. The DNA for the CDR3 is TGCGCCAGCAGCCAAGATGGGGGGGGCCTCGAGACCCAGTACTTC. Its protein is CASSQDGGGLETQYF.

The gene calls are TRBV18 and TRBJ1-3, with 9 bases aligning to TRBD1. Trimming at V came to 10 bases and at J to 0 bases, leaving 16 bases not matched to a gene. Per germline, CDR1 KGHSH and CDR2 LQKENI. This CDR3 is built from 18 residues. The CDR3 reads CATSETTGGLFSGNTIYF. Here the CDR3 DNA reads TGTGCCACATCCGAAACCACAGGGGGCCTCTTCTCTGGAAACACCATATATTTT.

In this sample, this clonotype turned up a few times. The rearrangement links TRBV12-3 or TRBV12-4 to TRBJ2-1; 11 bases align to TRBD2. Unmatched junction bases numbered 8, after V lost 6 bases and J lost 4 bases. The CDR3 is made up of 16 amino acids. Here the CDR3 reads CASSVRGTSGYNEQFF. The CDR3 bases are TGTGCCAGCAGCGTTAGGGGGACTAGCGGATACAATGAGCAGTTCTTC.

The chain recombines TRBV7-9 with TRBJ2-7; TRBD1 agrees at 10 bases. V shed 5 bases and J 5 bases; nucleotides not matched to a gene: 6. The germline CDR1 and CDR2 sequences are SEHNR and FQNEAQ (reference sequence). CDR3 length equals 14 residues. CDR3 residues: CASSLTTGGNEQYF. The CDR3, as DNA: TGTGCCAGCAGCCTGACGACAGGGGGCAACGAGCAGTACTTC.

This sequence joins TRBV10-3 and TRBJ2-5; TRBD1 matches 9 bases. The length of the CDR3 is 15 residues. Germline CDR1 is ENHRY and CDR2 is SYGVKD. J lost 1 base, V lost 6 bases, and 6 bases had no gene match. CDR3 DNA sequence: TGTGCCATCAGGGAGGACAGGGGAATCCAAGAGACCCAGTACTTC. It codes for CAIREDRGIQETQYF.

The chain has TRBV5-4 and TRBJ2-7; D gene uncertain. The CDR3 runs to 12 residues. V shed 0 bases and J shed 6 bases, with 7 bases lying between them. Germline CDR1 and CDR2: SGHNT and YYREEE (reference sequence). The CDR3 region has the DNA TGTGCCAGCAGCTTGGACAGCTCCGAGCAGTACGTC. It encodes CASSLDSSEQYV.

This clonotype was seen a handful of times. CDR3 residues: CASYIGARTDTQYF. The CDR3 region has the DNA TGCGCCAGTTATATCGGGGCACGCACAGATACGCAGTATTTT. V is TRBV5-1 and J is TRBJ2-3; D assignment may be TRBD1 or TRBD2 (5 bases each). The CDR3 sequence is 14 residues long. V was clipped by 8 bases and J by 1 base, with 14 bases between them. Germline CDR1 reads SGHRS; CDR2 reads YFSETQ.

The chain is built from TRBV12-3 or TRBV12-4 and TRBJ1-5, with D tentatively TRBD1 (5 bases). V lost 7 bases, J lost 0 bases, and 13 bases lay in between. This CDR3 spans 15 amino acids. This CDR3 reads CASKRGRYSNQPQHF. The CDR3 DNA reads TGTGCCAGCAAGAGGGGCAGATATAGCAATCAGCCCCAGCATTTT.

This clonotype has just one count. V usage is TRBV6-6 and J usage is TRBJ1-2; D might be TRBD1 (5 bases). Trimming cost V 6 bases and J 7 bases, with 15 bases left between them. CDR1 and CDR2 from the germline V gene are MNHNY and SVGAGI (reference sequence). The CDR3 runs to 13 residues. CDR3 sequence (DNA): TGTGCCAGCAGATCCCCAGGGATCGGTGGCTACACCTTC. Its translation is CASRSPGIGGYTF.

CDR3 coding DNA: TGTGCCAGCAGTTACCGGGGTCGGGGGCAAGAGACCCAGTACTTC. Residues: CASSYRGRGQETQYF. V and J are TRBV28 and TRBJ2-5; the D gene is possibly TRBD2 (6 bases). Deletions cut 4 bases from V and 2 bases from J, with 14 bases between. CDR3 size: 15 residues. The germline gives CDR1 MDHEN, CDR2 SYDVKM.

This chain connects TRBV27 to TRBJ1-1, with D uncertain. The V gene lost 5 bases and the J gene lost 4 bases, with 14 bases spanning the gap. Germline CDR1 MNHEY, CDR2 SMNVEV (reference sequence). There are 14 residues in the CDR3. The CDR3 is CASSAVRFITEAFF. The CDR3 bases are TGTGCCAGCAGTGCTGTTCGTTTTATCACTGAAGCTTTCTTT.

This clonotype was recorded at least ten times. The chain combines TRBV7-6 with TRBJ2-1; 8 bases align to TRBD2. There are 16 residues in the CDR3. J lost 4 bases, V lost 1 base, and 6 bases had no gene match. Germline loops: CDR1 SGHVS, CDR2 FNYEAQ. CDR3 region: CASSLDRAGAYNEQFF. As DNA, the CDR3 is TGTGCCAGCAGCTTAGACCGAGCGGGGGCTTACAATGAGCAGTTCTTC.

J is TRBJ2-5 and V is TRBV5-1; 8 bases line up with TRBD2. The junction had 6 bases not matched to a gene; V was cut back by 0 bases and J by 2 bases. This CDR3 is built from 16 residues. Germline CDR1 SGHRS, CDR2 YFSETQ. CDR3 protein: CASSLAARGAQETQYF. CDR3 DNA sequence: TGCGCCAGCAGCTTGGCGGCGCGGGGGGCACAAGAGACCCAGTACTTC.

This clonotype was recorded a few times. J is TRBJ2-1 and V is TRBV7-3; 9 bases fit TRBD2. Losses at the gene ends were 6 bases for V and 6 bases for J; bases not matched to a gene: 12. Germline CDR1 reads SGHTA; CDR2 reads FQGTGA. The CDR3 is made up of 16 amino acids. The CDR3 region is CASRNRAGGPGNEQFF. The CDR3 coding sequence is TGTGCCAGCAGGAACCGCGCGGGGGGGCCTGGCAATGAGCAGTTCTTC. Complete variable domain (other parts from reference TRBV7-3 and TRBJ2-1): GAGVSQTPSNKVTEKGKYVELRCDPISGHTALYWYRQSLGQGPEFLIYFQGTGAADDSGLPNDRFFAVRPEGSVSTLKIQRTERGDSAVYLCASRNRAGGPGNEQFFGPGTRLTVL.

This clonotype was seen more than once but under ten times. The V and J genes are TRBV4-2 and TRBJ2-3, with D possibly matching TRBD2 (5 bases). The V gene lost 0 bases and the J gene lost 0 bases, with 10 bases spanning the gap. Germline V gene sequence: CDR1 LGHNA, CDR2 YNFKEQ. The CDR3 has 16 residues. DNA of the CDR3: TGTGCCAGCAGCCAAGAATCGGGCGGGAGCACAGATACGCAGTATTTT. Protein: CASSQESGGSTDTQYF.

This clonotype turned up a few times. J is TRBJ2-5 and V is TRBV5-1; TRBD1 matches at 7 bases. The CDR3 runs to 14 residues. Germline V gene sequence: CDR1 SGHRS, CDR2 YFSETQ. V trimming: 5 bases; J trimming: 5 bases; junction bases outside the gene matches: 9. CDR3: CASSGGQWRETQYF. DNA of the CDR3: TGCGCCAGCAGTGGGGGACAGTGGAGGGAGACCCAGTACTTC.

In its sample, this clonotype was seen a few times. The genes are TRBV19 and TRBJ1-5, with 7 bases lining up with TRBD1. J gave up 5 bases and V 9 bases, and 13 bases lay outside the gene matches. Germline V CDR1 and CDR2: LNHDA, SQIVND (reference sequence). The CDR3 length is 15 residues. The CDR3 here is CASIMSGQPYQPQHF. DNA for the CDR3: TGTGCCAGCATTATGTCGGGACAGCCTTATCAGCCCCAGCATTTT.

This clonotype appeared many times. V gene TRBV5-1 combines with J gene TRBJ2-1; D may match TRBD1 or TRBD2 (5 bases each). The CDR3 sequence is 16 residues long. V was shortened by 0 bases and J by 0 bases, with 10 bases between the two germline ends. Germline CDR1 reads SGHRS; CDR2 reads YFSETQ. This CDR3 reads CASSLGGAGSYNEQFF. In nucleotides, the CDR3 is TGCGCCAGCAGCTTGGGGGGCGCGGGCTCCTACAATGAGCAGTTCTTC.

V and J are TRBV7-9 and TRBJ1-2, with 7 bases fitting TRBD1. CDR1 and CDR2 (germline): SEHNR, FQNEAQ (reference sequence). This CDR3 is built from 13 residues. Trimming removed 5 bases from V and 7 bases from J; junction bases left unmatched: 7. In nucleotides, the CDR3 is TGTGCCAGCAGCCCACAGGGGCATGGTGGCTACACCTTC. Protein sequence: CASSPQGHGGYTF.

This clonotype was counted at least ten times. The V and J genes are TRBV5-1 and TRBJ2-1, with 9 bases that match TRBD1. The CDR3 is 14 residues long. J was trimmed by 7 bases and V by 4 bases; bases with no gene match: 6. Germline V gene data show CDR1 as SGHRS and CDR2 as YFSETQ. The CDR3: CASSPGQGLNEQFF. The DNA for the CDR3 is TGCGCCAGCAGCCCTGGACAGGGGCTGAATGAGCAGTTCTTC.

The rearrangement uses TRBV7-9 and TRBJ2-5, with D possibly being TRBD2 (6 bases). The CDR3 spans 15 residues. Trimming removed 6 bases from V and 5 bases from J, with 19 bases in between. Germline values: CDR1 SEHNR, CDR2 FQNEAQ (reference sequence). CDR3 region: CASRAAIGGSETQYF. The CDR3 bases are TGTGCCAGCAGGGCCGCAATCGGGGGTTCCGAGACCCAGTACTTC. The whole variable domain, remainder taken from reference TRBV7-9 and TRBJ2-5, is DTGVSQNPRHKITKRGQNVTFRCDPISEHNRLYWYRQTLGQGPEFLTYFQNEAQLEKSRLLSDRFSAERPKGSFSTLEIQRTEQGDSAMYLCASRAAIGGSETQYFGPGTRLLVL.

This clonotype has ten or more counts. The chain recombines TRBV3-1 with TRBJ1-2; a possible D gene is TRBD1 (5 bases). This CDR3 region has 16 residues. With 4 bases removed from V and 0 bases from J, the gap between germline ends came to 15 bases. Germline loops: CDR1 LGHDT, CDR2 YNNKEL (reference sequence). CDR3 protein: CASSRSIGGANYGYTF. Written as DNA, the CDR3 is TGTGCCAGCAGCCGATCGATCGGGGGAGCTAACTATGGCTACACCTTC.

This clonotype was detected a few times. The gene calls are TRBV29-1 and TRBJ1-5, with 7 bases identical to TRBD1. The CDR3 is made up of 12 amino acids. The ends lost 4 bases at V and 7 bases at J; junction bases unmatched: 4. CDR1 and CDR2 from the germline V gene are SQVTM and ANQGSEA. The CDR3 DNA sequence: TGCAGCGTTGGGGACAGCTACCAGCCCCAGCATTTT. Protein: CSVGDSYQPQHF. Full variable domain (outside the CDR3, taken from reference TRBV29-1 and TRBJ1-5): SAVISQKPSRDICQRGTSLTIQCQVDSQVTMMFWYRQQPGQSLTLIATANQGSEATYESGFVIDKFPISRPNLTFSTLTVSNMSPEDSSIYLCSVGDSYQPQHFGDGTRLSIL.

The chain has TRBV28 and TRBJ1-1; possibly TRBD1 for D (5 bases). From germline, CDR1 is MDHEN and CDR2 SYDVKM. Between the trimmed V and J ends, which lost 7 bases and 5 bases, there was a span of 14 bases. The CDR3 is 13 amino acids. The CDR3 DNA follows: TGTGCCAGCACCCCTGGGGCTCGGACTGAAGCTTTCTTT. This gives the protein CASTPGARTEAFF.